The text below deals with one T cell receptor (beta chain). In building TCR beta libraries, iRepertoire HTBI primers were used together with Arm-PCR of CDR3 regions. TCRdb passed the multiplex PCR reads through MiXCR, listing each CDR3 protein once. The sample shows hundreds of thousands of distinct CDR3 sequences, 15% to 20% of them seen only once. Stated time point: newly diagnosed GD, antithyroid drugs for less than 3 months. The TCR library was prepared using RNA isolated from PBMCs. V lost 8 bases and J lost 6; bases outside the gene matches: 11. The CDR3 runs 16 residues. Germline CDR1 is SGHDN and CDR2 is FVKESK. The entry originates in a study of regulatory T cells in long-lasting Graves disease. Another study also made use of these data, one on T cells in Graves' hyperthyroidism and ophthalmopathy. This second report adds: RT-PCR in the first round (using the HTBI primer set) targeted the TCR CDR3.

The genes are TRBV14 and TRBJ1-5; 12 positions match TRBD1. The TCR comes from a woman aged 25 to 39 with Graves disease. This specimen consisted of peripheral blood mononuclear cells (PBMCs), obtained at new diagnosis, from a patient treated with antithyroid drugs. The CDR3 coding sequence is TGTGCCAGCTCAACTAGGGACAGGGGGCTGAGTCAGCCCCAGCATTTT. Translation gives CASSTRDRGLSQPQHF.